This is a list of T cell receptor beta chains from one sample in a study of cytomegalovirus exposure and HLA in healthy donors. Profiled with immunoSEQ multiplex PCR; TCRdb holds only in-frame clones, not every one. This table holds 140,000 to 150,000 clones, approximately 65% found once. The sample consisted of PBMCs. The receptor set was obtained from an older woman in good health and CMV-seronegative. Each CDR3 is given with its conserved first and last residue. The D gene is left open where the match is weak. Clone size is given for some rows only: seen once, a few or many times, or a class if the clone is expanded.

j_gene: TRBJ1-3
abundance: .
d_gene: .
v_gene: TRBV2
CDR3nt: TGTGCCAGCAAAGGGGCTGGAAACACCATATATTTT
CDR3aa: CASKGAGNTIYF

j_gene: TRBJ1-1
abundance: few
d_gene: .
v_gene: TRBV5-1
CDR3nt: TGCGCCAGCAGCTTGGATCGGGGTTTGGCGAACACTGAAGCTTTCTTT
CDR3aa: CASSLDRGLANTEAFF

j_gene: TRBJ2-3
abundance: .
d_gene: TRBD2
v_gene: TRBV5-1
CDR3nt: TGCGCCAGCAGCTCAAAGACTAGCGGGGGAGATACGCAGTATTTT
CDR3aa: CASSSKTSGGDTQYF

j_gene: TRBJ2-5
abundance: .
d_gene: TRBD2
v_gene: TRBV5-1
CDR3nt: TGCGCCAGCAGCCCCAGGGCGGGGGTCCTAAAAGAGACCCAGTACTTC
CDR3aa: CASSPRAGVLKETQYF

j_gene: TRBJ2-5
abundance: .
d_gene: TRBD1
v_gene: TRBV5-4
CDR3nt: TGTGCCAGCAGCTCGCCGGGACAGGGAGAGACCCAGTACTTC
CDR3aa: CASSSPGQGETQYF

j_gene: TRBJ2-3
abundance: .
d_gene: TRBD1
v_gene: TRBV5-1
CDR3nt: TGCGCCAGCAGCGCCGACAGGGCCCCCCCGGATACGCAGTATTTT
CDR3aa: CASSADRAPPDTQYF

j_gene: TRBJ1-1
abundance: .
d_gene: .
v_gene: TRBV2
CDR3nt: TGTGCCAGCAGTGTTGGGGGGGCCGGCACTGAAGCTTTCTTT
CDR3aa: CASSVGGAGTEAFF

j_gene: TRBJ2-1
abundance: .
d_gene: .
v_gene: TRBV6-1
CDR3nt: TGTGCCAGCAGTGCCTTAACAGTCTCAAGCTCCTACAATGAGCAGTTCTTC
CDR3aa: CASSALTVSSSYNEQFF

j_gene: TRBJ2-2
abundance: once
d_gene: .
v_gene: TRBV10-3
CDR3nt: TGTGCCATCAGTGACAGGGTATCCGGGGAGCTGTTTTTT
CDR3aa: CAISDRVSGELFF

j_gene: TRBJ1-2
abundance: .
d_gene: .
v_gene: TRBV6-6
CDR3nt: TGTGCCAGCAGTTATAGGGGCTCTAACTATGGCTACACCTTC
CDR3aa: CASSYRGSNYGYTF